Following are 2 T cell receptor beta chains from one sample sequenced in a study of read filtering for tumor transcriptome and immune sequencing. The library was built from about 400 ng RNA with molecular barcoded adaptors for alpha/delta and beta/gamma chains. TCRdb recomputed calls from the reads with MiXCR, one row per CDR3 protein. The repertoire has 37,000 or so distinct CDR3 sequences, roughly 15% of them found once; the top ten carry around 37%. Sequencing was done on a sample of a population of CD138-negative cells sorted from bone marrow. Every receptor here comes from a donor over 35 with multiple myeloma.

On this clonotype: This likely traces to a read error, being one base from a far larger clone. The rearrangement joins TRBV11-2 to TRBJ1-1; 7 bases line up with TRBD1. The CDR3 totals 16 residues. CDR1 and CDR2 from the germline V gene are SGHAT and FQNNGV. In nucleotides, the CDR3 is TGTGCCGGCAGCCTTAGTGGACAGGTACAGAACACTGAAGCTTTCTTT. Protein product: CAGSLSGQVQNTEAFF.

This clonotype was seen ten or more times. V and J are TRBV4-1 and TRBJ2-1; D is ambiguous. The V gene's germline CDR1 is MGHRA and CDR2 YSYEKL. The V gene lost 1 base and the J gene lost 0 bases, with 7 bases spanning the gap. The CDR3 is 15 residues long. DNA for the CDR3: TGCGCCAGCAGCCAAGCAGGCTACTCCTACAATGAGCAGTTCTTC. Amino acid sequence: CASSQAGYSYNEQFF.